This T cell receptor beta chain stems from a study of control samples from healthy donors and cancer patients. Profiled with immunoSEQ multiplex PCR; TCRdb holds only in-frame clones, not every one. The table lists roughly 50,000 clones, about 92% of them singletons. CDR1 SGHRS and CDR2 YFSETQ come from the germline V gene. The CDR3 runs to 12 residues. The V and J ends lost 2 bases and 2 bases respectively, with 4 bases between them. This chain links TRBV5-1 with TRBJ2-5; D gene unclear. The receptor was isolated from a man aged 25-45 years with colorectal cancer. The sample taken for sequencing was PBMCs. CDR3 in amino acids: CASSFGQETQYF. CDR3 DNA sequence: TGCGCCAGCAGCTTCGGGCAAGAGACCCAGTACTTC.